Listed here are 27 T cell receptor beta chains from one sample, sequenced in a study of blood T cell repertoires in COVID-19. TCRdb's table, derived via immunoSEQ multiplex PCR, lists solely in-frame clones and lacks some. The repertoire consists of 180,000 or so clones, with over 80% occurring once and the leading ten covering about 6.7%. Sequenced input: peripheral blood. Receptor source: a woman aged 40 to 50 with COVID-19, enrolled during active disease.

The V and J genes are TRBV3-1 (or the pseudogene TRBV3-2) and TRBJ1-6, with 9 bases lining up with TRBD1. V was clipped by 6 bases and J by 16 bases; unmatched bases: 4. Germline CDR1 and CDR2: LGHDT and YNNKEL (reference sequence). The CDR3 loop spans 11 amino acids. The CDR3 DNA sequence: TGTGCCAGCAGATCCGGGACAGGGCTCCACTTT. This translates into CASRSGTGLHF.

The chain has TRBV11-2 and TRBJ2-5; no reliable D call. The V gene's germline CDR1 is SGHAT and CDR2 FQNNGV. The CDR3 covers 15 residues. V lost 5 bases and J lost 5, with 18 bases in between. The CDR3 region is CASSPYRGFQETQYF. In DNA, the CDR3 is TGTGCCAGCAGCCCGTACCGAGGCTTTCAGGAGACCCAGTACTTC.

This CDR3 is CASSEGQGTGKLFF. CDR3 DNA sequence: TGTGCCAGCAGCGAGGGACAGGGGACGGGAAAACTGTTTTTT. The genes are TRBV9 and TRBJ1-4, with 10 bases fitting TRBD1. This CDR3 is built from 14 residues. CDR1 and CDR2 (germline): SGDLS, YYNGEE. The ends lost 3 bases at V and 10 bases at J; junction bases unmatched: 6.

The chain couples TRBV3-1 (or the pseudogene TRBV3-2) to TRBJ2-3; D is perhaps TRBD2 (6 bases). Germline CDR1 is LGHDT and CDR2 is YNNKEL (reference sequence). Trimming took off 5 bases at V and 0 bases at J, with 21 bases between the two ends. The CDR3 loop spans 18 amino acids. CDR3 DNA: TGTGCCAGCAGCTTCACGGGGAGGCTGCAGTTGAGCACAGATACGCAGTATTTT. This encodes CASSFTGRLQLSTDTQYF.

The rearrangement joins TRBV27 to TRBJ2-2; 8 nucleotides agree with TRBD2. Trimming removed 4 bases from V and 10 bases from J; junction bases left unmatched: 14. Germline V CDR1 and CDR2: MNHEY, SMNVEV (reference sequence). The CDR3 has 16 residues. The CDR3 loop is CASSSPLLAGTLELFF. CDR3 nucleotides: TGTGCCAGCAGTTCCCCCCTGCTAGCGGGCACGTTGGAGCTGTTTTTT.

V usage is TRBV5-4 and J usage is TRBJ1-4; maybe TRBD1 (6 bases). Between the trimmed V and J ends, which lost 0 bases and 8 bases, there was a span of 11 bases. The CDR3 contains 14 residues. Per germline, CDR1 SGHNT and CDR2 YYREEE (reference sequence). The CDR3 DNA reads as TGTGCCAGCAGCTTGGACAGGGCCGGGGAAAAACTGTTTTTT. It specifies CASSLDRAGEKLFF.

This chain connects TRBV27 to TRBJ2-7, with D perhaps matching TRBD1 (5 bases). Trimming took off 2 bases at V and 3 bases at J, with 11 bases between the two ends. The CDR3 contains 14 residues. Germline CDR1 and CDR2: MNHEY and SMNVEV (reference sequence). The CDR3: CASSLGRTNYEQYF. The CDR3 nucleotides are TGTGCCAGCAGTTTAGGCCGGACAAACTACGAGCAGTACTTC.

This clone was counted only a few times. V usage is TRBV6-5 and J usage is TRBJ1-6; D call uncertain. Trimming took off 10 bases at V and 0 bases at J, with 10 bases between the two ends. The CDR3 spans 14 residues. Germline V gene sequence: CDR1 MNHEY, CDR2 SVGAGI. CDR3 in DNA: TGTGCCATTGGCGGAAGCTCCTATAATTCACCCCTCCACTTT. It codes for CAIGGSSYNSPLHF.

CDR3 DNA sequence: TGTGCCAGCAGTGATCAGGCTCTTCCCAATGAGCAGTTCTTC. Its translation: CASSDQALPNEQFF. This chain connects TRBV2 to TRBJ2-1; the D is unclear. V lost 3 bases and J lost 6, with 12 bases in between. The germline CDR1 and CDR2 sequences are SNHLY and FYNNEI. This CDR3 has 14 amino acids. Together with reference TRBV2 and TRBJ2-1, the CDR3 gives the full variable domain: EPEVTQTPSHQVTQMGQEVILRCVPISNHLYFYWYRQILGQKVEFLVSFYNNEISEKSEIFDDQFSVERPDGSNFTLKIRSTKLEDSAMYFCASSDQALPNEQFFGPGTRLTVL.

This clone was seen a handful of times. This chain joins TRBV6-5 and TRBJ1-2; TRBD1 aligns across 10 bases. Trimming cost V 7 bases and J 5 bases; bases outside gene matches: 7. Germline-derived CDR1 and CDR2 are MNHEY and SVGAGI. The CDR3 is made up of 14 amino acids. The CDR3 protein is CASTFGQGEYGYTF. As DNA, the CDR3 is TGTGCCAGCACCTTTGGACAGGGGGAGTATGGCTACACCTTC.

This clone was observed once. This chain uses TRBV5-8 with TRBJ2-1; 12 bases fit TRBD2. CDR1 and CDR2 (germline): SGHTS, YDEGEE. This CDR3 region has 16 residues. With V trimmed by 3 bases and J by 4 bases, 5 bases remained unmatched. The CDR3 DNA is TGTGCCAGCAGCTGGGGGACTAGCGGGCAATACAATGAGCAGTTCTTC. It specifies CASSWGTSGQYNEQFF.

This sequence joins TRBV7-6 and TRBJ1-1; D is possibly TRBD1 (5 bases). This CDR3 has 17 residues. Germline CDR1 SGHVS, CDR2 FNYEAQ. V gave up 5 bases and J gave up 0 bases, with 19 bases separating them. The CDR3 nucleotides are TGTGCCAGCAGCGTCGGGACCGGGAGGGAGGTGAACACTGAAGCTTTCTTT. Residues: CASSVGTGREVNTEAFF.

The rearrangement joins TRBV13 to TRBJ1-1; D remains ambiguous. Germline CDR1 PRHDT, CDR2 FYEKMQ (reference sequence). This CDR3 comprises 12 residues. Trimming took off 5 bases at V and 8 bases at J, with 12 bases between the two ends. CDR3 nucleotide sequence: TGTGCCAGCAGCCCGCAAGCAACCGAAGCTTTCTTT. It translates to CASSPQATEAFF.

The J gene is TRBJ2-1, the V gene TRBV19; D might be TRBD2 (5 bases). The CDR3 has 14 amino acids. Trimming removed 3 bases from V and 3 bases from J, with 9 bases in between. Germline V gene sequence: CDR1 LNHDA, CDR2 SQIVND (reference sequence). Written as DNA, the CDR3 is TGTGCCAGTAGTATCGTGGGAGTCTACAATGAGCAGTTCTTC. Its translation: CASSIVGVYNEQFF.

The chain is built from TRBV19 and TRBJ2-7, with D hard to call. Trimming removed 2 bases at V and 3 bases at J, with 5 bases between. The CDR3 sequence is 12 residues long. Germline loops: CDR1 LNHDA, CDR2 SQIVND (reference sequence). DNA for the CDR3: TGTGCCAGTAGTATATACAGCTACGAGCAGTACTTC. This gives the protein CASSIYSYEQYF.

The chain recombines TRBV5-1 with TRBJ1-1; TRBD1 matches at 8 bases. This CDR3 region has 11 residues. With 4 bases clipped from V and 11 bases from J, the junction kept 4 bases outside the gene matches. Germline values: CDR1 SGHRS, CDR2 YFSETQ. The CDR3 region is CASSQGAAAFF. The CDR3 bases are TGCGCCAGCAGCCAGGGGGCGGCGGCTTTCTTT.

This clone was detected only once. V gene TRBV11-2 combines with J gene TRBJ2-2, with 11 bases that match TRBD1. J was trimmed by 8 bases and V by 5 bases; bases with no gene match: 16. The germline V gene has CDR1 SGHAT and CDR2 FQNNGV. The CDR3 has 18 residues. This CDR3 is CASSRLFGQGANIGELFF. CDR3 bases: TGTGCCAGCAGCCGTTTGTTCGGACAGGGGGCCAACATAGGGGAGCTGTTTTTT.

This rearrangement joins TRBV5-1 to TRBJ1-2, with 7 bases fitting TRBD1. V shed 4 bases and J 7 bases; nucleotides not matched to a gene: 13. CDR1 SGHRS and CDR2 YFSETQ come from the germline V gene. The CDR3 contains 15 residues. CDR3 loop: CASSPEGPGQLGYTF. The CDR3 coding sequence is TGCGCCAGCAGCCCAGAGGGTCCGGGACAGCTTGGCTACACCTTC.

The CDR3 here is CASSFRQGGAQYF. DNA for the CDR3: TGTGCCAGCAGCTTTAGACAGGGGGGAGCCCAGTACTTC. The genes are TRBV7-6 and TRBJ2-5, with 9 bases lining up with TRBD1. The germline V gene encodes CDR1 SGHVS and CDR2 FNYEAQ. V dropped 3 bases and J dropped 9; count of bases not matched to a gene: 5. The CDR3 loop spans 13 amino acids.

The J gene is TRBJ2-5, the V gene TRBV7-2, with TRBD2 identical over 8 bases. V lost 6 bases, J lost 2 bases, and 11 bases stayed unmatched. CDR1 is SGHTA, CDR2 FQGNSA, per germline. The CDR3 spans 16 residues. The CDR3 region has the DNA TGTGCCAGCAGTCTAGGACTAGCCCGGTGGCAAGAGACCCAGTACTTC. Translating it yields CASSLGLARWQETQYF.

V gene TRBV6-5 combines with J gene TRBJ1-1; D is ambiguous. The CDR3 length is 15 residues. Per germline, CDR1 MNHEY and CDR2 SVGAGI. V lost 5 bases to trimming and J lost 5 bases, with 18 bases between them. As DNA, the CDR3 is TGTGCCAGCAGTACAGTCTTGGTAGGGAGGACTGAAGCTTTCTTT. It codes for CASSTVLVGRTEAFF.

This chain connects TRBV6-6 to TRBJ2-7; 8 positions agree with TRBD1. This CDR3 is 13 amino acids long. V lost 7 bases, J lost 3 bases, and 5 bases stayed unmatched. Germline CDR1 is MNHNY and CDR2 is SVGAGI (reference sequence). CDR3 region: CASTGQGFYEQYF. CDR3 DNA sequence: TGTGCCAGCACAGGACAGGGCTTCTACGAGCAGTACTTC.

The rearrangement uses TRBV4-2 and TRBJ1-3, with TRBD1 matching over 8 bases. The CDR3 has 13 residues. Trimming removed 8 bases from V and 4 bases from J; junction bases left unmatched: 4. In germline, CDR1 is LGHNA, CDR2 YNFKEQ. This chain's CDR3 is CASVDRAGNTIYF. The CDR3 nucleotides are TGTGCCAGCGTGGACAGGGCGGGAAACACCATATATTTT.

This chain links TRBV6-6 with TRBJ1-5, with a tentative D call TRBD1 (6 bases). Looked up from germline, CDR1 is MNHNY and CDR2 is SVGAGI (reference sequence). This CDR3 has 17 amino acids. V lost 5 bases and J 3 bases, leaving 20 bases between the germline ends. The CDR3, as DNA: TGTGCCAGCAGTCTAACTCGTGGACAGATTTCCAATCAGCCCCAGCATTTT. Translation: CASSLTRGQISNQPQHF.

The chain uses TRBV6-5 and TRBJ1-4; D not resolved. From germline, CDR1 is MNHEY and CDR2 SVGAGI. The germline V and J ends were trimmed by 4 bases and 8 bases, with 11 bases remaining between them. The CDR3 has 13 residues. The CDR3 DNA sequence: TGTGCCAGCAGTTGGCGGGGTAGAGAAAAACTGTTTTTT. Protein sequence: CASSWRGREKLFF.

The chain is built from TRBV6-5 and TRBJ1-4; tentative D call: TRBD1 (6 bases). V was trimmed by 6 bases and J by 6 bases, leaving 17 bases between them. The CDR3 sequence is 15 residues long. Germline loops: CDR1 MNHEY, CDR2 SVGAGI. In DNA form, the CDR3 reads TGTGCCAGCAGACTGGTAGAGGGACACGATGAAAAACTGTTTTTT. Protein: CASRLVEGHDEKLFF.

J is TRBJ1-1 and V is TRBV12-5; D perhaps matches TRBD1 (5 bases). V was pared by 2 bases and J by 0 bases, with 10 bases between. Germline V gives CDR1 LGHNT, CDR2 FRNRAP. The CDR3 spans 15 residues. The CDR3 reads CASGLSGVMNTEAFF. Here the CDR3 DNA reads TGTGCTAGTGGTTTGTCGGGGGTCATGAACACTGAAGCTTTCTTT.